These T cell receptor beta chains were read from a single sample in a study of beta chain features in type 1 diabetes. Profiling relied on immunoSEQ multiplex PCR, and the TCRdb table lists in-frame clones only, not all of them. This table has about 160,000 clones, around 8.5% appearing once. The specimen sequenced was central memory CD4+ T cells from blood. These receptors all come from a man aged 18 to 30 in good health. The conserved cysteine and the conserved F or W are not part of the CDR3 here. Fields, in order: CDR3 protein, J gene, V gene.

CDR3 protein: ASSEGGTYPHEQF
J gene: TRBJ2-1
V gene: TRBV6-1

CDR3 protein: SVEALAGPINYGYT
J gene: TRBJ1-2
V gene: TRBV29-1

CDR3 protein: ASRQSRGSSYEQY
J gene: .
V gene: TRBV6-1

CDR3 protein: ASSLVMTAGPYGYT
J gene: TRBJ1-2
V gene: TRBV28

CDR3 protein: AISAGGNANEKLF
J gene: TRBJ1-4
V gene: TRBV10-3

CDR3 protein: ASSLVGSGGHEQF
J gene: TRBJ2-1
V gene: TRBV7-2

CDR3 protein: ASTVNTEAF
J gene: TRBJ1-1
V gene: TRBV2

CDR3 protein: ASSSTGGYQPQH
J gene: TRBJ1-5
V gene: TRBV27

CDR3 protein: ASSPNLGRLAGSEQF
J gene: TRBJ2-1
V gene: TRBV18

CDR3 protein: ASSLAARVISEGANVLT
J gene: TRBJ2-6
V gene: TRBV11-1

CDR3 protein: ASSQDVRGGETQY
J gene: TRBJ2-5
V gene: TRBV4-1

CDR3 protein: ASSGTGTGELF
J gene: TRBJ2-2
V gene: TRBV6-1

CDR3 protein: ASSRIIAGGQY
J gene: TRBJ2-5
V gene: TRBV7-2

CDR3 protein: ASSVRTGDQETQY
J gene: TRBJ2-5
V gene: TRBV11-3

CDR3 protein: ASSPLNGQGNEQY
J gene: TRBJ2-7
V gene: TRBV18

CDR3 protein: ASSPPGFGTGYTDTQY
J gene: TRBJ2-3
V gene: TRBV18

CDR3 protein: ASSLEEDTEAF
J gene: TRBJ1-1
V gene: TRBV4-3

CDR3 protein: ASSLRGQAYEQY
J gene: TRBJ2-7
V gene: TRBV27

CDR3 protein: ASIAGGTEAF
J gene: TRBJ1-1
V gene: TRBV28

CDR3 protein: ASSSVIAGHNEQF
J gene: TRBJ2-1
V gene: TRBV7-2

CDR3 protein: ASSPGTSGDTQY
J gene: TRBJ2-3
V gene: TRBV4-1

CDR3 protein: ASSGPKGEQY
J gene: TRBJ2-7
V gene: TRBV9

CDR3 protein: ASSPGDRTYGYT
J gene: TRBJ1-2
V gene: TRBV28

CDR3 protein: AWRTSGFSYEQY
J gene: TRBJ2-7
V gene: TRBV30

CDR3 protein: ASSSTGLRAF
J gene: TRBJ1-1
V gene: TRBV6-5

CDR3 protein: SGSDYEQY
J gene: .
V gene: TRBV20-1

CDR3 protein: ASTSGRADTQY
J gene: TRBJ2-3
V gene: TRBV6-1

CDR3 protein: SVDPGAKETQY
J gene: TRBJ2-5
V gene: TRBV29-1

CDR3 protein: ASSLGQGRSPLH
J gene: TRBJ1-6
V gene: TRBV28

CDR3 protein: ASSLGTRGLGELF
J gene: TRBJ2-2
V gene: TRBV7-8

CDR3 protein: ASSSHAPSTDTQY
J gene: TRBJ2-3
V gene: TRBV7-3

CDR3 protein: ASSLDGQGQGETQY
J gene: TRBJ2-5
V gene: TRBV5-1

CDR3 protein: ASSDRVDYT
J gene: TRBJ1-2
V gene: TRBV5-6

CDR3 protein: ASSPAGGNTGELF
J gene: TRBJ2-2
V gene: TRBV7-8

CDR3 protein: ASSGMRTGGTEQY
J gene: TRBJ2-7
V gene: TRBV5-6

CDR3 protein: ASSVDLAGSYEQY
J gene: TRBJ2-7
V gene: TRBV9

CDR3 protein: ASSVFNGELF
J gene: TRBJ2-2
V gene: TRBV9

CDR3 protein: ASSAQGQGYEKLF
J gene: TRBJ1-4
V gene: TRBV27

CDR3 protein: ASSLSGMNTEAF
J gene: TRBJ1-1
V gene: TRBV7-3

CDR3 protein: ASSYNGEANYGYT
J gene: TRBJ1-2
V gene: TRBV6-5

CDR3 protein: ASSPNLIRETQY
J gene: TRBJ2-5
V gene: TRBV7-9

CDR3 protein: ASSPRGGPANTGELF
J gene: TRBJ2-2
V gene: TRBV18

CDR3 protein: AWSVQGGDEQY
J gene: TRBJ2-7
V gene: TRBV30